This T cell receptor beta chain was obtained from a study of somatic mutations in cytotoxic T cells in rheumatoid arthritis. This clone was picked up one time. The target antigen is unknown. General study findings and limits: The slight TRBV07 underrepresentation in rheumatoid arthritis patients was not adjusted for multiple comparisons.

The junction had 13 bases not matched to a gene; V was cut back by 10 bases and J by 5 bases. Looked up from germline, CDR1 is MDHEN and CDR2 is SYDVKM. The CDR3 consists of 15 residues. This table comes from immunoSEQ multiplex PCR, and its TCRdb copy is limited to in-frame clones, with some not included. The profile shows about 25,000 clones, roughly 70% of them singletons. Sample: CD8+ T cells sorted from blood. V is TRBV28 and J is TRBJ2-3; 9 bases line up with TRBD2. The TCR originated in a woman under 30 in good health. Written as DNA, the CDR3 is TGTGCCACCCGGACTAGCGAGGGGTTTGAAGATACGCAGTATTTT. Its protein product is CATRTSEGFEDTQYF.